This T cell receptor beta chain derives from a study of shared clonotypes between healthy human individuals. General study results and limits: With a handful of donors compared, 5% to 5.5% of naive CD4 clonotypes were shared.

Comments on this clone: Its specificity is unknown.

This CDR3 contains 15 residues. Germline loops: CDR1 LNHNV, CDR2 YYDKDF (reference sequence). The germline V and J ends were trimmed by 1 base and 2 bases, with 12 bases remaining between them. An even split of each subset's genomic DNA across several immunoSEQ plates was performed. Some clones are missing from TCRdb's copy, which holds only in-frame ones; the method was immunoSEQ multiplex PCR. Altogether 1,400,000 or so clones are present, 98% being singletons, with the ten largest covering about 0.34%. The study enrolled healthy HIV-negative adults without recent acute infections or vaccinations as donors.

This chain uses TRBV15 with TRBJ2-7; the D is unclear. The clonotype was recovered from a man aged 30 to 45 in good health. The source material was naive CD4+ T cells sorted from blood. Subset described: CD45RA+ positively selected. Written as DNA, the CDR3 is TGTGCCACCAGCAGAGGACAAAGGGTGGCCTACGAGCAGTACTTC. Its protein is CATSRGQRVAYEQYF.